This T cell receptor (beta chain) was sequenced during a study of blood T cell repertoires in COVID-19. Study overall: Material from acute and convalescent COVID-19 was sourced from the United States, Italy and Spain.

Authors' processing steps: Reference gene primer amplification gave nucleated cell count estimates. Sequenced by immunoSEQ multiplex PCR; TCRdb stores in-frame clones only, minus some. The DNA was the basis for D and trimming; V, J and clone size are from that table. The data show roughly 250,000 clones, around 88% seen once. There are 15 residues in the CDR3. Trimming shortened V by 5 bases and J by 4 bases, and 15 bases separated the two germline ends. CDR1 and CDR2 (germline): MDHEN, SYDVKM. Living in about two dozen US areas, the participants were between roughly 18 and 90 years of age. Participant-reported clinical history was the basis for cohort assignment.

The sample taken for sequencing was PBMCs or T cells enriched from blood (not recorded which). The V gene is TRBV28, the J gene TRBJ1-3; the D is unclear. The clonotype originates from a woman in her thirties or forties with acute COVID-19. CDR3 sequence (DNA): TGTGCCAGCAGTATCGACCGGGCGGGAGGAAACACCATATATTTT. Amino acid sequence: CASSIDRAGGNTIYF.